This T cell receptor beta chain was sequenced for a study of blood T cell repertoires in COVID-19. Generated by immunoSEQ multiplex PCR, the TCRdb table keeps only in-frame clones and is missing some. Found here are about 250,000 clones, 85% to 95% of them singletons; the top ten hold approximately 2%. This clone occurred a few times. This CDR3 contains 14 residues. CDR1 and CDR2 from the germline V gene are MDHEN and SYDVKM. V was trimmed by 3 bases and J by 4 bases, leaving 13 bases between them. The chain is built from TRBV28 and TRBJ2-7; TRBD1 is a possible D gene (6 bases). This TCR was sampled from a woman between 18 and 29 years old who had recovered from COVID-19. The sequenced sample was PBMCs or T cells enriched from blood (not recorded which). This CDR3 reads CASSFSRGGYEQYF. CDR3 in DNA: TGTGCCAGCAGTTTCTCCAGGGGTGGATACGAGCAGTACTTC.